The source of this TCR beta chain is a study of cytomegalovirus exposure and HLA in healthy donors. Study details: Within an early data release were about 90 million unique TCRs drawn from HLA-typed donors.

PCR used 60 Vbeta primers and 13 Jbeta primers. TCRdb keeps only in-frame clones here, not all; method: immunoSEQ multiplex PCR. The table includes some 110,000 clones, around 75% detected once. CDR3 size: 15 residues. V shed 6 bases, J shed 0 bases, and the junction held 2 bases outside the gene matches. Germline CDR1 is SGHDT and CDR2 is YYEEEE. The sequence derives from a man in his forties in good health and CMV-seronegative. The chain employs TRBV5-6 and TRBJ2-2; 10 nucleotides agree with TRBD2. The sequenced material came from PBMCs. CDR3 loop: CASTLAGANTGELFF. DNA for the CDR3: TGTGCCAGCACCCTAGCGGGGGCGAACACCGGGGAGCTGTTTTTT.